Listed below are T cell receptor beta chains from one sample, sequenced in a study of shared clonotypes between healthy human individuals. Libraries were prepared by immunoSEQ multiplex PCR; TCRdb keeps only in-frame clonotypes and omits some of them. The table shows about 1 million clones, with about 77% occurring only once. Sequenced material: memory CD4+ T cells sorted from blood. These receptor sequences come from a man younger than 35 in good health. Both conserved end residues are part of each CDR3. Each record gives: J gene, clone size, D gene, V gene, CDR3 protein, CDR3 DNA. A D gene is named only where the DNA matches it firmly. The size entry is marked missing in some rows and otherwise reads once, few, many or a size class.

>TRBJ2-7|few|TRBD1|TRBV5-4
CASSLARPGTGSYEQYF
TGTGCCAGCAGCTTGGCCCGTCCCGGGACAGGATCCTACGAGCAGTACTTC
>TRBJ1-1|-|-|TRBV5-1
CASSLGTPMNTEAFF
TGCGCCAGCAGCTTGGGGACACCCATGAACACTGAAGCTTTCTTT
>TRBJ1-3|-|TRBD1|TRBV18
CASSPPGQGTGNTIYF
TGTGCCAGCTCACCTCCGGGACAGGGAACTGGAAACACCATATATTTT
>TRBJ1-2|once|TRBD1|TRBV6-4
CASSDPNPGQGAGYTF
TGTGCCAGCAGTGACCCGAACCCGGGACAGGGGGCTGGCTACACCTTC
>TRBJ1-6|-|TRBD1|TRBV6-1
CAGRGQGDSPLHF
TGTGCCGGCAGAGGACAGGGAGATTCACCCCTCCACTTT
>TRBJ1-2|-|TRBD1|TRBV30
CAWSATGGAGGYTF
TGTGCCTGGAGTGCAACAGGGGGCGCGGGGGGCTACACCTTC
>TRBJ1-4|-|TRBD1|TRBV15
CATSRGTTGGVEKLFF
TGTGCCACCAGCAGAGGTACGACAGGGGGCGTTGAAAAACTGTTTTTT
>TRBJ2-2|-|-|TRBV7-2
CASSLRLQGITGELFF
TGTGCCAGCAGCTTACGATTGCAGGGCATCACCGGGGAGCTGTTTTTT
>TRBJ2-7|-|TRBD2|TRBV30
CAWSQLAGAHEQYF
TGTGCCTGGAGCCAACTAGCGGGGGCACACGAGCAGTACTTC
>TRBJ2-7|-|TRBD2|TRBV10-3
CAIRAGGLSYEQYF
TGTGCCATCAGGGCGGGAGGACTCTCCTACGAGCAGTACTTC
>TRBJ1-2|-|-|TRBV27
CASSGGLSRYGYTF
TGTGCCAGTTCGGGGGGCTTGTCTAGGTATGGCTACACCTTC
>TRBJ2-7|once|TRBD2|TRBV7-2
CASSLESSGSYEQYF
TGTGCCAGCAGCTTAGAATCTAGCGGGAGCTACGAGCAGTACTTC
>TRBJ2-5|-|-|TRBV6-6
CASSYSEGTQYF
TGTGCCAGCAGTTACTCGGAGGGGACCCAGTACTTC
>TRBJ1-4|-|-|TRBV6-1
CASSRQGAYSEKLFF
TGTGCCAGCTCCCGCCAGGGCGCGTATAGCGAAAAACTGTTTTTT
>TRBJ2-2|few|-|TRBV5-4
CASSPKDGSGSGELFF
TGTGCCAGCAGCCCCAAAGACGGGAGCGGTAGCGGGGAGCTGTTTTTT
>TRBJ2-5|once|TRBD1|TRBV5-5
CASSSNTGGETQYF
TGTGCCAGCAGCTCTAATACAGGGGGAGAGACCCAGTACTTC
>TRBJ1-2|-|-|TRBV5-1
CASSLFTAGYGYTF
TGCGCCAGCAGCTTGTTTACCGCTGGCTATGGCTACACCTTC
>TRBJ1-5|few|-|TRBV2
CASRPDRQSNQPQHF
TGTGCCAGCAGACCCGATAGACAAAGCAATCAGCCCCAGCATTTT
>TRBJ2-2|-|-|TRBV19
CASSSVTGIGYTGELFF
TGTGCCAGTAGTTCTGTAACAGGGATAGGGTACACCGGGGAGCTGTTTTTT
>TRBJ1-2|-|TRBD1|TRBV4-1
CASSQAGQGPYGYTF
TGCGCCAGCAGCCAGGCCGGACAGGGCCCCTATGGCTACACCTTC
>TRBJ2-3|-|-|TRBV19
CASSTPSTWHTQYF
TGTGCCAGTAGTACTCCCTCAACCTGGCATACGCAGTATTTT
>TRBJ2-5|-|-|TRBV29-1
CSGLAQETQYF
TGCAGCGGGCTAGCCCAAGAGACCCAGTACTTC
>TRBJ1-1|many|TRBD1|TRBV9
CASSGRPGQGTMNTEAFF
TGTGCCAGCAGCGGCAGACCGGGACAGGGGACCATGAACACTGAAGCTTTCTTT
>TRBJ1-5|-|-|TRBV28
CASSLPGQDQPQHF
TGTGCCAGCAGTCTACCCGGACAAGATCAGCCCCAGCATTTT
>TRBJ2-7|-|-|TRBV2
CASSGGTGPYEQYF
TGTGCCAGCAGTGGCGGAACGGGGCCCTACGAGCAGTACTTC
>TRBJ2-7|-|TRBD2|TRBV5-1
CASSVGAGGGEQYF
TGCGCCAGCAGCGTCGGAGCGGGAGGCGGCGAGCAGTACTTC
>TRBJ2-7|-|-|TRBV5-1
CASSLAGLTYEQYF
TGCGCCAGCAGCTTGGCAGGGCTTACCTACGAGCAGTACTTC
>TRBJ2-7|-|TRBD2|TRBV7-2
CASSLAGTGTSGRASSYEQYF
TGTGCCAGCAGCTTAGCGGGGACGGGGACTAGCGGGAGGGCCTCCTCCTACGAGCAGTACTTC
>TRBJ1-1|-|-|TRBV7-9
CASSLGGRSKAFF
TGTGCCAGCAGCTTAGGGGGCAGGAGTAAAGCTTTCTTT
>TRBJ2-3|-|-|TRBV5-6
CASSFVGGLSTDTQYF
TGTGCCAGCAGCTTTGTCGGTGGGCTTAGCACAGATACGCAGTATTTT
>TRBJ2-2|-|-|TRBV19
CASSIKGGFLSTGELFF
TGTGCCAGTAGTATTAAGGGGGGTTTTTTGAGCACCGGGGAGCTGTTTTTT
>TRBJ2-4|-|-|TRBV7-2
CASSATGTYYF
TGTGCCAGCAGCGCGACCGGGACTTACTACTTC
>TRBJ2-2|-|-|TRBV19
CASSPYTGELFF
TGTGCCAGTAGTCCATACACCGGGGAGCTGTTTTTT